The rows below give T cell receptor beta chains drawn from one sample of a study of vaccination and CD4 T cells after COVID-19. TCRdb independently ran MiXCR on the PCR reads; one entry per CDR3 protein. The sample consists of about 15,000 distinct CDR3 sequences, roughly 50% of them appearing once. Antigen specificity for these receptors is unknown. The sample consisted of CD4+ T cells from blood, cultured in vitro. Receptors were obtained from a human donor who had recovered from COVID-19. CDR3s include the opening cysteine and the closing phenylalanine or tryptophan. The D gene is left open where the match is weak. Rows may omit the clone size; those that give it use once, few, many or a size class.

d_call,clone_size,j_call,v_call,cdr3_aa,cdr3_nt
-,-,TRBJ1-1,TRBV6-2/TRBV6-3,CASSDPPSNTEAFF,TGTGCCAGCAGTGACCCCCCATCGAACACTGAAGCTTTCTTT
TRBD2,-,TRBJ2-2,TRBV11-3,CASSPGLAGGANTGELFF,TGTGCCAGCAGTCCTGGACTAGCGGGGGGCGCGAACACCGGGGAGCTGTTTTTT
-,once,TRBJ1-5,TRBV28,CASSLSVPSNQPQHF,TGTGCCAGCAGTTTATCGGTTCCCAGCAATCAGCCCCAACATTTT
TRBD1,-,TRBJ2-7,TRBV2,CASMARDRDYEQYF,TGTGCCAGCATGGCCCGGGACAGGGACTACGAGCAGTACTTC
-,few,TRBJ1-1,TRBV6-1,CASRRYMNTEAFF,TGTGCCAGCCGGAGATACATGAACACTGAAGCTTTCTTT
-,-,TRBJ2-5,TRBV7-2,CASSQPGKETQYF,TGTGCCAGCAGCCAACCGGGTAAAGAGACCCAGTACTTC
-,-,TRBJ1-5,TRBV19,CASSKDRGQPQHF,TGTGCCAGTAGTAAGGACAGAGGTCAGCCCCAGCATTTT
-,few,TRBJ1-5,TRBV28,CASRGLGESQPQHF,TGTGCCAGCAGGGGGTTGGGGGAGAGTCAGCCCCAGCATTTT
TRBD1,few,TRBJ1-1,TRBV29-1,CSVEDRRDREAFF,TGCAGCGTTGAAGACCGTAGGGACAGGGAGGCTTTCTTT
-,few,TRBJ1-2,TRBV28,CASSLWHGGQGGYTF,TGTGCCAGCAGTTTATGGCATGGCGGTCAAGGCGGCTACACCTTC
-,few,TRBJ1-1,TRBV6-1,CASNPAGGTEAFF,TGTGCCAGCAACCCCGCGGGGGGAACTGAAGCTTTCTTT
-,-,TRBJ2-7,TRBV12-3/TRBV12-4,CASSLQDPSYEQYF,TGTGCCAGCAGTTTACAGGATCCCTCCTACGAGCAGTACTTC
-,-,TRBJ1-1,TRBV6-5,CASSYSIRGTEAFF,TGTGCCAGCAGTTACTCGATACGGGGGACTGAAGCTTTCTTT
-,few,TRBJ1-5,TRBV20-1,CSARDTTGLRNQPQHF,TGCAGTGCTAGAGATACAACAGGGCTACGCAATCAGCCCCAGCATTTT
TRBD1,-,TRBJ1-4,TRBV25-1,CASSGTGGEKLFF,TGTGCCAGCAGTGGGACAGGGGGTGAAAAACTGTTTTTT
TRBD1,-,TRBJ2-2,TRBV5-4,CASSTRTGNTGELFF,TGTGCCAGCAGCACCCGGACAGGGAACACCGGGGAGCTGTTTTTT
-,-,TRBJ2-2,TRBV6-2/TRBV6-3,CASRMEWGTGELFF,TGTGCCAGCAGGATGGAGTGGGGGACCGGGGAGCTGTTTTTT
TRBD1,few,TRBJ2-7,TRBV27,CASSPQGAAYEQYF,TGTGCCAGCAGTCCGCAGGGGGCAGCCTACGAGCAGTACTTC
-,few,TRBJ2-1,TRBV20-1,CSGESGGTEQFF,TGCAGTGGTGAGTCGGGGGGCACTGAGCAGTTCTTC
-,few,TRBJ1-1,TRBV6-2/TRBV6-3,CASSPLRLTGSTEAFF,TGTGCCAGCAGTCCCCTCCGATTAACAGGGTCCACTGAAGCTTTCTTT
TRBD2,few,TRBJ2-2,TRBV27,CASSLTLAGRGTGELFF,TGTGCCAGCAGTTTAACCCTAGCGGGCCGGGGGACCGGGGAGCTGTTTTTT
-,-,TRBJ1-1,TRBV18,CASSPPGLQNTEAFF,TGTGCCAGCTCACCACCCGGGCTCCAGAACACTGAAGCTTTCTTT
TRBD2,-,TRBJ2-1,TRBV20-1,CSARDSPGSGGASYNEQFF,TGCAGTGCTAGAGATTCCCCCGGTAGCGGGGGGGCCTCCTACAATGAGCAGTTCTTC
-,-,TRBJ1-1,TRBV7-3,CASSLYRETEAFF,TGTGCCAGCAGCTTATACAGGGAAACTGAAGCTTTCTTT
TRBD1,-,TRBJ2-1,TRBV7-9,CASSFSQVVRGQGRNEQFF,TGTGCCAGCAGCTTTAGCCAGGTTGTTAGGGGACAGGGACGTAATGAGCAGTTCTTC
-,few,TRBJ1-1,TRBV20-1,CSAIRGVTEAFF,TGCAGTGCAATCCGGGGGGTTACTGAAGCTTTCTTT
-,few,TRBJ2-5,TRBV7-9,CASSLGRGPETQYF,TGTGCCAGCAGCTTAGGCAGGGGACCAGAGACCCAGTACTTC
-,-,TRBJ1-6,TRBV5-1,CASSPEGRGKNSPLHF,TGCGCCAGCAGCCCAGAAGGACGGGGGAAAAATTCACCCCTCCACTTT
-,-,TRBJ2-6,TRBV2,CASSDSGNWGPGANVLTF,TGTGCCAGCAGTGATTCGGGTAATTGGGGCCCTGGGGCCAACGTCCTGACTTTC
TRBD1,-,TRBJ1-1,TRBV29-1,CGLVRDRGPEAFF,TGCGGCCTCGTTCGCGACAGGGGCCCTGAAGCTTTCTTT
TRBD2,medium-sized,TRBJ2-3,TRBV6-1,CASQKVAGGDTQYF,TGTGCCTCCCAGAAGGTAGCGGGAGGAGATACGCAGTATTTT
TRBD2,-,TRBJ2-5,TRBV28,CASSPTSGRGETQYF,TGTGCCAGCAGTCCGACTAGCGGGAGAGGAGAGACCCAGTACTTC
-,-,TRBJ2-2,TRBV20-1,CSARKERRNTGELFF,TGCAGTGCTAGGAAGGAGCGGCGGAACACCGGGGAGCTGTTTTTT
-,once,TRBJ2-1,TRBV19,CASSRSPYNEQFF,TGTGCCAGTAGTAGGAGTCCCTACAATGAGCAGTTCTTC
-,few,TRBJ2-7,TRBV7-9,CASEGNYEQYF,TGTGCCTCCGAGGGAAACTACGAGCAGTACTTC
TRBD1,once,TRBJ1-2,TRBV2,CASSGAGGHGYTF,TGTGCCAGCAGCGGCGCAGGGGGCCATGGCTACACCTTC
TRBD1,-,TRBJ2-7,TRBV6-1,CASSDPRDRGSYEQYF,TGTGCCAGCAGTGACCCACGGGACAGGGGATCCTACGAGCAGTACTTC
-,-,TRBJ1-5,TRBV6-2/TRBV6-3,CASRFQDSNQPQHF,TGTGCCAGCAGATTTCAAGATAGCAATCAGCCCCAGCATTTT
TRBD1,-,TRBJ1-1,TRBV11-2,CASSSHDRADTEAFF,TGTGCCAGCAGCTCCCATGACAGGGCAGACACTGAAGCTTTCTTT
-,-,TRBJ1-2,TRBV10-3,CAISDPQGNYGYTF,TGTGCCATCAGTGATCCTCAAGGGAACTATGGCTACACCTTC
-,-,TRBJ2-1,TRBV12-3/TRBV12-4,CASSQTLTRNEQFF,TGTGCCAGCAGCCAAACCCTGACTAGGAATGAGCAGTTCTTC
-,-,TRBJ1-1,TRBV6-1,CASWHIRDAERTEAFF,TGTGCCAGCTGGCACATCCGTGACGCTGAACGGACTGAAGCTTTCTTT